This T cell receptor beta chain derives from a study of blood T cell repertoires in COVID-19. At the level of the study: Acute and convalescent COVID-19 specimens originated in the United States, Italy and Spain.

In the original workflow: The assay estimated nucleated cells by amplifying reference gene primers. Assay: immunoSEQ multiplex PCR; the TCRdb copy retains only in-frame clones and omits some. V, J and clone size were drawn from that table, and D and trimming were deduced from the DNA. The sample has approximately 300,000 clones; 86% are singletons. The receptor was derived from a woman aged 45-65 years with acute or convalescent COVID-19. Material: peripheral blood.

This CDR3 is CASSASGVEGYTF. The CDR3 DNA follows: TGTGCCAGCAGTGCATCGGGGGTTGAGGGCTACACCTTC. The chain combines TRBV2 with TRBJ1-2; a possible D gene is TRBD1 (5 bases). Trimming shortened V by 4 bases and J by 8 bases, and 14 bases separated the two germline ends. The CDR3 spans 13 residues. Germline lookup yields CDR1 SNHLY and CDR2 FYNNEI.